This T cell receptor (beta chain) came from a study of Graves' ophthalmopathy and Graves' hyperthyroidism. The CDR3 has 15 amino acids. The V gene's germline CDR1 is SGHTA and CDR2 FQGNSA. Trimming took 9 bases from V and 8 from J; bases not matched to a gene: 13. For repertoire sequencing, the TCR beta CDR3 regions were amplified from RNA transcripts. HTBI primers served in a first-round RT-PCR, which a second-round multiplex PCR followed. TCRdb passed the multiplex PCR reads through MiXCR, listing each CDR3 protein once. The sample includes around 590,000 distinct CDR3 sequences, roughly 39% of them seen just once. For this clonotype: Antigen: not known.

General study results and limits: Among expanded thyroid clonotypes above 0.001 frequency, most also occurred in blood.

The V and J genes are TRBV7-2 and TRBJ2-2; 9 bases agree with TRBD2. This sequence was found in an adult man with Graves' hyperthyroidism. Material for sequencing was peripheral blood or thyroid tissue (not recorded which). The CDR3 sequence is CASSVRGGGLGELFF. The CDR3 DNA reads TGTGCCAGTAGCGTGCGGGGGGGCGGGTTGGGGGAGCTGTTTTTT.